The subject of this entry is one TCR beta chain. No conserved phenylalanine or tryptophan is present at the end of the CDR3, so a read error is the likely explanation. The sample comes from a study of T cell repertoires in cytomegalovirus infection. TCRdb re-called the reads with MiXCR, one entry per CDR3 protein. The data show approximately 550,000 distinct CDR3 sequences, about 17% seen once. CDR3 length: 17 residues. CDR1 SGHVS and CDR2 FNYEAQ come from the germline V gene. The V end lost 1 base, the J end lost 4 bases, and 17 bases lay between the germline ends. This clonotype was obtained from a human donor in good health (CMV status not recorded). Some clones in this sample may be carry-over from other donors' samples. The chain links TRBV7-6 to TRBJ2-1; D remains ambiguous. The material sequenced was CD8+ T cells from PBMCs. The CDR3 DNA reads TGTGCCAGCAGCTTAGTCTTTCCGCGTGGGATATACAATGAGCAGTTCTTA. It translates to CASSLVFPRGIYNEQFL.